Below, one T cell receptor beta chain is given with its context. The antigen is not known. This entry is derived from a study of T cell responses to AZD1222 COVID-19 vaccine. Assay used: immunoSEQ multiplex PCR; TCRdb lists only in-frame clones, some missing. This table lists over 140,000 clones. General study points: The span of vaccine-associated CD4 TCRs extended across spike, with dominance at 160-218 and 743-854. At baseline, just six AZD1222 recipients tested seropositive. Females outnumbered males among donors, who were mostly white British; clonal diversity was possibly underestimated. The reported proportion of spike-specific TCRs targeting unmutated variant regions was nearly half.

The sequence came from an adult in good health. Input material: peripheral blood.

CDR3 sequence (DNA): TGTGCCAGCACCAGAAGCGGGGACAGATTCTCGTGGGGCTACACCTTC. This codes for CASTRSGDRFSWGYTF. V usage is TRBV2 and J usage is TRBJ1-2; 7 bases are shared with TRBD1. The CDR3 loop spans 16 amino acids. With V trimmed by 7 bases and J by 8 bases, 19 bases remained unmatched. Germline-derived CDR1 and CDR2 are SNHLY and FYNNEI. The complete variable domain, with remaining parts taken from reference TRBV2 and TRBJ1-2, reads EPEVTQTPSHQVTQMGQEVILRCVPISNHLYFYWYRQILGQKVEFLVSFYNNEISEKSEIFDDQFSVERPDGSNFTLKIRSTKLEDSAMYFCASTRSGDRFSWGYTFGSGTRLTVV.